This TCR beta chain originates from a study of shared T cell receptors in the human thymus. The method was immunoSEQ multiplex PCR; TCRdb's version includes in-frame clones alone and lacks a portion of them. Of 500,000 to 550,000 clones in the sample, approximately 80% were seen once. CDR1 and CDR2 from the germline V gene are SGHKS and YYEKEE (reference sequence). The CDR3 covers 15 residues. V was pared by 5 bases and J by 1 base, with 7 bases of the junction left unmatched. This same sample was also part of a study on human thymus T cells.

The V call is TRBV5-5, the J call TRBJ2-7, with 9 bases fitting TRBD2. The receptor was derived from a boy in the first two years of life with a congenital heart defect. Sequencing was done on a sample of thymocytes. DNA for the CDR3: TGTGCCAGCAGACTTCGACTAGCGGCTTCCTACGAGCAGTACTTC. Its protein is CASRLRLAASYEQYF. Using reference TRBV5-5 and TRBJ2-7 for the parts outside the CDR3, the full variable domain is DAGVTQSPTHLIKTRGQQVTLRCSPISGHKSVSWYQQVLGQGPQFIFQYYEKEERGRGNFPDRFSARQFPNYSSELNVNALLLGDSALYLCASRLRLAASYEQYFGPGTRLTVT.